The rows below give T cell receptor beta chains drawn from one sample of a study of T cells in Graves' hyperthyroidism and ophthalmopathy. Each CDR3 protein gets one entry after TCRdb re-called the multiplex PCR reads with MiXCR. The repertoire holds hundreds of thousands of distinct CDR3 sequences, with 15% to 20% as singletons. The material sequenced was blood. The receptors were sampled from a woman aged 40 to 50 with Graves' ophthalmopathy. CDR3s include the opening cysteine and the closing phenylalanine or tryptophan. A D gene is named only where the DNA matches it firmly. A clone size is listed for some rows: how often the clone was seen (once, few, many), or a class if it is expanded.

abundance	v_gene	d_gene	j_gene	CDR3nt	CDR3aa
few	TRBV10-2	TRBD2	TRBJ2-1	TGCGCCAGCAGTGCTGGGCTAGCGGCAGGTGAGCAGTTCTTC	CASSAGLAAGEQFF
.	TRBV19	TRBD2	TRBJ2-2	TGTGCCAGTAGTAAGGGACTAGCGGGAGTTTACGCGAACACCGGGGAGCTGTTTTTT	CASSKGLAGVYANTGELFF
.	TRBV19	TRBD1	TRBJ1-2	TGTGCCAGTAGTACGGGACAGGGGGACAATGGCTACACCTTC	CASSTGQGDNGYTF
.	TRBV6-1	.	TRBJ2-1	TGTGCCAGCTCGACAGAGAGCTCCTACAATGAGCAGTTCTTC	CASSTESSYNEQFF
.	TRBV7-3	.	TRBJ2-1	TGTGCCAGCAGCTTAACGTTGGGGAATGAGCAGTTCTTC	CASSLTLGNEQFF
.	TRBV7-9	TRBD1	TRBJ2-7	TGTGCCAGCAGCACGACAGGGAACGAGCAGTACTTC	CASSTTGNEQYF
many	TRBV12-3/TRBV12-4	.	TRBJ2-7	TGTGCCAGCAGTTTCGAACCGCCTGGAAACGAGCAGTACTTC	CASSFEPPGNEQYF
few	TRBV9	.	TRBJ1-3	TGTGCCAGCAGCCCCAGCCACCCCGGTCAAGTGAGCTCTGGAAACACCATATATTTT	CASSPSHPGQVSSGNTIYF
.	TRBV5-1	.	TRBJ2-2	TGCGCCAGCAGCCAGGGCCACGGGGAGCTGTTTTTT	CASSQGHGELFF
few	TRBV7-8	.	TRBJ2-2	TGTGCCAGCAGCTTCTCTTCCCAGAACACCGGGGAGCTGTTTTTT	CASSFSSQNTGELFF
.	TRBV20-1	.	TRBJ2-7	TGCAGTGCTATCTTGGACAGTGATCTCGAGCAGTACTTC	CSAILDSDLEQYF
many	TRBV27	.	TRBJ1-6	TGTGCCAGCAGCAGGGCCTGGGGGGGGAGTTCACCCCTCCACTTT	CASSRAWGGSSPLHF
.	TRBV5-1	.	TRBJ2-1	TGCGCCAGCAGCCCACTCCCCGGGGTTTACAATGAGCAGTTCTTC	CASSPLPGVYNEQFF
.	TRBV5-6	.	TRBJ2-1	TGTGCCAGCAGCGGCTACAGGGTAGGAACACACAATGAGCAGTTCTTC	CASSGYRVGTHNEQFF
.	TRBV5-6	.	TRBJ2-7	TGTGCCAGCAGCTTGGCCGGGTGGGGCGAGCAGTACTTC	CASSLAGWGEQYF
few	TRBV7-2	.	TRBJ1-1	TGTGCCAGCAGCTTAGATTATCGGAACACTGAAGCTTTCTTT	CASSLDYRNTEAFF
few	TRBV29-1	.	TRBJ2-1	TGCAGCGGCGTGACAGGCCCTCACTACAATGAGCAGTTCTTC	CSGVTGPHYNEQFF
many	TRBV7-9	TRBD2	TRBJ2-7	TGTGCCACTACTCCCGGGACTAGCGACGAGCAGTACTTC	CATTPGTSDEQYF
.	TRBV6-2/TRBV6-3	.	TRBJ2-2	TGTGCCAGCAGTTACCCGGGCAAATCCACCGGGGAGCTGTTTTTT	CASSYPGKSTGELFF
few	TRBV11-2	.	TRBJ2-3	TGTGCCAGCAGCTACGACAGGGGAGGGGATACGCAGTATTTT	CASSYDRGGDTQYF
many	TRBV6-2/TRBV6-3	.	TRBJ2-2	TGTGCCAGCAGTACCAGTTCAACCGGGGAGCTGTTTTTT	CASSTSSTGELFF
many	TRBV11-2	TRBD1	TRBJ1-1	TGTGCCAGCAGCTTAGGAATTGTGACAGGGTTGGTTGAAGCTTTCTTT	CASSLGIVTGLVEAFF
many	TRBV3-1	.	TRBJ2-1	TGTGCCAGCAGCCAAGAAAATAGGGAACGGTTCTTC	CASSQENRERFF
.	TRBV3-1	.	TRBJ1-6	TGTGCCAGCAGCCAAGATGGTGGTTCACCCCTCCACTTT	CASSQDGGSPLHF
many	TRBV7-3	TRBD2	TRBJ2-7	TGTGCCAGCAGCTTAACGGGACTAGCTCTCGACGAGCAGTACTTC	CASSLTGLALDEQYF
many	TRBV10-3	.	TRBJ1-6	TGTGCCATCAGTGAGACAGGGATCTATAATTCACCCCTCCACTTT	CAISETGIYNSPLHF
few	TRBV30	TRBD1	TRBJ1-6	TGTGCCTGGAGCCGGGACAGAAGGCCCCTCCACTTT	CAWSRDRRPLHF
many	TRBV20-1	TRBD1	TRBJ2-3	TGCAGTGCTAGACGGACAGGGAACACAGATACGCAGTATTTT	CSARRTGNTDTQYF
.	TRBV5-6	.	TRBJ1-2	TGTGCCAGCAGCTTGGCCCTGACAGTTCTCTATGGCTACACCTTC	CASSLALTVLYGYTF
.	TRBV5-1	.	TRBJ2-6	TGCGCCAGCAGCTTGGCCGGGTTTGGACAGCTCAACTCTGGGGCCAACGTCCTGACTTTC	CASSLAGFGQLNSGANVLTF
.	TRBV20-1	.	TRBJ2-1	TGCAGTGCTGGGGATAGTATCGGCGTGGATTACAATGAGCAGTTCTTC	CSAGDSIGVDYNEQFF
.	TRBV15	.	TRBJ1-2	TGTGCCACCAGCAGAGTACCATATACTAACTATGGCTACACCTTC	CATSRVPYTNYGYTF
many	TRBV3-1	TRBD2	TRBJ2-1	TGTGCCAGCAGCCCCCGGACTAGCAGTTACAATGAGCAGTTCTTC	CASSPRTSSYNEQFF
.	TRBV5-1	TRBD2	TRBJ2-5	TGCGCCAGCAGCTCGTACGGGACTAGCGGGAGCGGGGAGACCCAGTACTTC	CASSSYGTSGSGETQYF
.	TRBV28	.	TRBJ2-5	TGTGCCAGCAGTTTTGTAGCGGAAGAGACCCAGTACTTC	CASSFVAEETQYF
few	TRBV20-1	.	TRBJ1-2	TGCAGTGCTAGTCCGGGTCTTGACTATGGCTACACCTTC	CSASPGLDYGYTF
many	TRBV28	.	TRBJ2-3	TGTGCCACGCATTTGCAAACCACAGATACGCAGTATTTT	CATHLQTTDTQYF
many	TRBV11-2	.	TRBJ2-5	TGTGCCAGCAGCTTAGTTGGCCAAGAGACCCAGTACTTC	CASSLVGQETQYF
many	TRBV18	.	TRBJ2-7	TGTGCCAGCTCAGCACTGGGGGGATACGAGCAGTACTTC	CASSALGGYEQYF
many	TRBV5-1	.	TRBJ2-7	TGCGCCAGCAGCGGGGGACCAAACTACGAGCAGTACTTC	CASSGGPNYEQYF
.	TRBV27	.	TRBJ2-2	TGTGCCAGCACCCTGGGACCAGCCCCAGTCACCGGGGAGCTGTTTTTT	CASTLGPAPVTGELFF
few	TRBV29-1	TRBD1	TRBJ1-2	TGCAGCGTTGAGGGGGGACAGGGGGAGATCTATGGCTACACCTTC	CSVEGGQGEIYGYTF
many	TRBV30	TRBD1	TRBJ1-5	TGTGCCTGGAGCACAGGGGTACTCGGCAATCAGCCCCAGCATTTT	CAWSTGVLGNQPQHF
many	TRBV5-1	.	TRBJ2-2	TGCGCCAGCAGCTTGGATCAGAACACCGGGGAGCTGTTTTTT	CASSLDQNTGELFF
many	TRBV5-6	.	TRBJ2-6	TGTGCCAGCAGCTTGAAAGGGGCCAACGTCCTGACTTTC	CASSLKGANVLTF
many	TRBV28	.	TRBJ2-2	TGTGCCAGCAGCGCGGGCGGGGAGCTGTTTTTT	CASSAGGELFF
many	TRBV20-1	TRBD1	TRBJ1-1	TGCAGTGCTCGCACGACAGGGGGCGGAGAGAACACTGAAGCTTTCTTT	CSARTTGGGENTEAFF
.	TRBV2	.	TRBJ2-2	TGTGCCAGCAGTGTGTATCATGGGACGGAGCTGTTTTTT	CASSVYHGTELFF
.	TRBV3-1	.	TRBJ2-1	TGTGCCAGCAGACGAACCGGGACTAATGAGCAGTTCTTC	CASRRTGTNEQFF
many	TRBV28	.	TRBJ1-2	TGTGCCAGCACCGCGGACAATTATGGCTACACCTTC	CASTADNYGYTF
many	TRBV7-2	.	TRBJ2-2	TGTGCCAGCAGCACCCGACAGGCGGGGACCGGGGAGCTGTTTTTT	CASSTRQAGTGELFF
many	TRBV5-1	TRBD1	TRBJ2-7	TGCGCCAGCAGCTTGGCTCAGGGGGACGAGCAGTACTTC	CASSLAQGDEQYF
many	TRBV20-1	TRBD2	TRBJ2-3	TGCAGTGCTAGATCGCTGGTCCAACTAGCGGGGGGGCCTACAGATACGCAGTATTTT	CSARSLVQLAGGPTDTQYF
.	TRBV3-1	TRBD2	TRBJ2-3	TGTGCCAGCAGCCATCCAGCGGGGGGCCTGGCAGATACGCAGTATTTT	CASSHPAGGLADTQYF
many	TRBV28	TRBD2	TRBJ2-3	TGTGCCAGCAGTTTTAAGGCTAGCGGGGGGACCAGAGATACGCAGTATTTT	CASSFKASGGTRDTQYF